The rows below give T cell receptor beta chains drawn from one sample of a study of cytomegalovirus exposure and HLA in healthy donors. TCRdb's table, derived via immunoSEQ multiplex PCR, lists solely in-frame clones and lacks some. The sample shows 200,000 to 250,000 clones, around four fifths of them seen only once. Sequenced: PBMCs. Receptors originate from a woman aged 55-70 years in good health and CMV-seropositive. The CDR3 runs from the conserved cysteine through the conserved F or W. The D gene is left open where the match is weak. Rows may omit the clone size; those that give it use once, few, many or a size class.

j_call	clone_size	d_call	v_call	cdr3_nt	cdr3_aa
TRBJ2-2	once	TRBD1	TRBV13	TGTGCCAGCAGCACGCGGACAGGGGCCGGGGAGCTGTTTTTT	CASSTRTGAGELFF
TRBJ2-7	-	-	TRBV7-3	TGTGCCAGCAGCTCGTCCTTGGCTAGCGAGCAGTACTTC	CASSSSLASEQYF
TRBJ2-7	few	TRBD2	TRBV6-1	TGTGCCAGTTGGTGGACTAGCGGCTACGAGCAGTACTTC	CASWWTSGYEQYF
TRBJ2-7	-	-	TRBV30	TGTGCCTGGAGTGTACGGGGTTCCGAGCAGTACTTC	CAWSVRGSEQYF
TRBJ2-5	-	-	TRBV7-9	TGTGCCAGCAGCTTTAGCGGAAAAGAGACCCAGTACTTC	CASSFSGKETQYF
TRBJ2-1	once	-	TRBV19	TGTGCCAGTAGTATAGGGACAGCCTACAATGAGCAGTTCTTC	CASSIGTAYNEQFF
TRBJ2-1	once	TRBD2	TRBV7-2	TGTGCCAGCAGCTTAGTTTACGCGGGGGGGCAGGATGAGCAGTTCTTC	CASSLVYAGGQDEQFF
TRBJ1-5	-	-	TRBV4-1	TGCGCCAGCAGCCAAGAAGTGGCGGCTAGCAATCAGCCCCAGCATTTT	CASSQEVAASNQPQHF
TRBJ1-1	few	-	TRBV6-1	TGTGCCAGCAGAGAAAGGTGGGGGAGGGGAATCTGGGGCGGGAACACTGAAGCTTTCTTT	CASRERWGRGIWGGNTEAFF
TRBJ2-7	-	-	TRBV7-2	TGTGCCAGCAGCTTCTACAGGGTTGGTGTCGAGCAGTACTTC	CASSFYRVGVEQYF
TRBJ2-5	-	TRBD1	TRBV5-1	TGCGCCAGCAGCCCCGGACAGGGAGGATGGACCCAGTACTTC	CASSPGQGGWTQYF
TRBJ2-3	few	-	TRBV7-2	TGTGCCAGCAGCTTTCAGGGAACAGATACGCAGTATTTT	CASSFQGTDTQYF
TRBJ2-3	-	TRBD2	TRBV27	TGTGCCAGCAGCCTAGCGGGGAGCACAGATACGCAGTATTTT	CASSLAGSTDTQYF
TRBJ1-6	-	TRBD1	TRBV6-6	TGTGCCAGCGATGGGACAGGGAATTCACCCCTCCACTTT	CASDGTGNSPLHF
TRBJ1-2	-	-	TRBV5-1	TGCGCCAGCAGCCAACCTCGGGGTGGCTACACCTTC	CASSQPRGGYTF
TRBJ1-2	-	TRBD1	TRBV5-5	TGTGCCAGCAGCTTGGCGGGGGCTACAGGGGATTCCTATGGCTACACCTTC	CASSLAGATGDSYGYTF
TRBJ2-3	-	-	TRBV6-5	TGTGCCAGCAGTTACTCTCGGGGGATCACAGATACGCAGTATTTT	CASSYSRGITDTQYF
TRBJ2-7	-	TRBD2	TRBV2	TGTGCCGGGGGACTAGCGGTCGACGAGCAGTACTTC	CAGGLAVDEQYF
TRBJ2-7	-	-	TRBV7-2	TGTGCCAGCAGCTTAGCGAACGGCTACGAGCAGTACTTC	CASSLANGYEQYF
TRBJ1-5	-	TRBD1	TRBV19	TGTGCCTGCAAGGGGACAGGGAATCAGCCCCAGCATTTT	CACKGTGNQPQHF
TRBJ2-1	-	TRBD1	TRBV7-3	TGTGCCAGCAGCTTAGCGGGACAGGGCACAGAGCAGTTCTTC	CASSLAGQGTEQFF
TRBJ2-7	-	TRBD1	TRBV27	TGTGCCAGCAGTTTGACAGGGTACGGCGAGCAGTACTTC	CASSLTGYGEQYF
TRBJ1-2	few	-	TRBV28	TGTGCCAGCAGAGTATCCGGGACAAGCTCGGGCTACACCTTC	CASRVSGTSSGYTF
TRBJ2-2	-	-	TRBV15	TGTGCCACCAGGGGGCCGAACACCGGGGAGCTGTTTTTT	CATRGPNTGELFF
TRBJ1-2	-	-	TRBV6-5	TGTGCCAGCAGTTACTCAGCGACCTTAGCTAACTATGGCTACACCTTC	CASSYSATLANYGYTF
TRBJ2-5	-	TRBD1	TRBV15	TGTGCCACCAGCAGGGACAGGGGGGAGACCCAGTACTTC	CATSRDRGETQYF
TRBJ2-1	-	TRBD1	TRBV5-1	TGCGCCAGCAGCTCTATTGCCGGGACAGGGGATTACAATGAGCAGTTCTTC	CASSSIAGTGDYNEQFF
TRBJ1-2	-	-	TRBV19	TGTGCCAGTAGTATAGAGGGGGACAATACAGTCTATGGCTACACCTTC	CASSIEGDNTVYGYTF
TRBJ1-2	-	-	TRBV15	TGTGCCACCAGCAGAACAGGGTTGGATGGCTACACCTTC	CATSRTGLDGYTF
TRBJ1-3	once	-	TRBV28	TGTGCCAGCAGTCCACAGGTCAATTCTGGAAACACCATATATTTT	CASSPQVNSGNTIYF
TRBJ1-1	-	-	TRBV5-1	TGCGCCAGCAGCGTGGACGGGTATTACACTGAAGCTTTCTTT	CASSVDGYYTEAFF
TRBJ2-1	-	-	TRBV5-1	TGCGCCAGCACCCGATCCGTCGGGAAGGTGGGAGAGCAGTTCTTC	CASTRSVGKVGEQFF
TRBJ2-3	-	TRBD1	TRBV7-9	TGTGCCAGCAGCTTAGAGGGACAGGGAATAGATACGCAGTATTTT	CASSLEGQGIDTQYF
TRBJ2-3	-	TRBD2	TRBV4-2	TGTGCCAGCAGCCAAGAAGCGGGGGCCAACACAGATACGCAGTATTTT	CASSQEAGANTDTQYF
TRBJ2-7	-	-	TRBV5-1	TGCGCCAGCAGCTTGGCCCTGACAGTTGGCTACGAGCAGTACTTC	CASSLALTVGYEQYF
TRBJ2-5	-	TRBD2	TRBV7-2	TGTGCCAGCAGCCTCGGGGCGGGGGGGCAAGAGCAGTACTTC	CASSLGAGGQEQYF
TRBJ1-6	few	-	TRBV11-3	TGTGCCAGCAGCGGCGGGGGAAATTCACCCCTCCACTTT	CASSGGGNSPLHF
TRBJ1-2	-	-	TRBV5-1	TGCGCCAGCAGCTTGGGAGTTAGTAACTATGGCTACACCTTC	CASSLGVSNYGYTF
TRBJ1-2	-	-	TRBV5-6	TGTGCCAGCAGCTCTATATACAACTATGGCTACACCTTC	CASSSIYNYGYTF
TRBJ2-3	-	TRBD2	TRBV19	TGTGCCAGTAGTGCTGGGGGGGAGGATACGCAGTATTTT	CASSAGGEDTQYF
TRBJ2-3	-	-	TRBV7-9	TGTGCCAGCAGCTTAACTCTCGGGTGGAGCTCTAGCACAGATACGCAGTATTTT	CASSLTLGWSSSTDTQYF
TRBJ2-2	-	-	TRBV30	TGTGCCTGGAGTGGGGGACACTACACCGGGGAGCTGTTTTTT	CAWSGGHYTGELFF